Below, one T cell receptor (beta chain) is given with its context. Its cognate antigen has yet to be identified. Qualities for individual bases were not recorded, and no much larger clone is one base off. V has 4 bases trimmed and J has 9 bases trimmed; junction bases matching no gene number 6. Counted from cysteine to phenylalanine, this CDR3 has 14 amino acids. Only the CDR3 portion is preserved as DNA: 42 bases, with reading frame beginning at the first base. In the germline V gene (reference sequence), CDR1 corresponds to SEHNR and CDR2 to FQNEAQ. This entry belongs to a study of CD8+ T cells in alopecia areata (dated by TCRdb to 2016 to 2019). Regarding the study in general: Treated patients were enrolled in an open-label pilot trial of oral tofacitinib, 5 to 10 mg twice daily, for moderate-to-severe alopecia areata. High-throughput TCRbeta sequencing was used to examine T cell clonal expansion in alopecia areata in both the C3H/HeJ mouse model and human patients. Tofacitinib-treated patients had biopsies at baseline and at 4 and 24 weeks of treatment, with a later scalp biopsy in several patients. RNA was extracted with the PAXgene miRNA kit for fixed scalp, the miRNeasy kit for PBMCs, and the RNeasy kit for mouse skin. Amplification of TCRbeta CDR3 regions was done by immunoSEQ multiplex PCR using 35 Vbeta forward primers and 13 Jbeta reverse primers. Patients stayed on tofacitinib for 6 to 18 months and then had 6 months of follow-up off drug so that delayed response and recurrence could be assessed. Scalp clonality was compared among normal scalp (n=4), patchy alopecia areata scalp (n=8), and alopecia totalis/universalis scalp (n=8). In humans, TCRbeta sequencing was performed on scalp tissue and on sorted CD4+ and CD8+ peripheral blood T cells from healthy controls and from patients with patchy or totalis/universalis alopecia areata. The investigation overall reported the following: Unlike mouse skin, which is dominated by gammadelta T cells, normal human skin has resident alphabeta T cells that are also sequenced, and this complicates analysis of the scalp TCR repertoire. Shared TCR sequences between patients were less evident than in mice, which may be partly attributable to HLA diversity in the patient population. Higher clonality and more expanded CD8+ clones were observed in lesional scalp than in normal scalp, particularly in alopecia totalis/universalis, a finding suggestive of antigenic drive.

Receptors were amplified or captured by the immunoSEQ multiplex PCR assay. To provide template for TCR sequencing, every sample had RNA extracted and reverse transcribed into cDNA. SuperScript III was used to make first-strand cDNA, primed with a 2:1 mix of oligo-dT and random hexamers. A synthetic immune receptor repertoire was used to gauge amplification bias, and whatever bias remained was removed computationally. As for how the authors treated the data: After raw reads were preprocessed to remove errors, the CDR3 was defined following IMGT conventions as running from the conserved cysteine to phenylalanine. Clonality was computed as 1 minus the Shannon entropy, with the entropy normalized by log2 of the number of productive unique TCRs. Scalp TCRbeta sequences were cross-referenced with sorted blood CD4 and CD8 repertoires so that the CD4 or CD8 identity of scalp clones could be inferred. In its TCRdb copy, this immuneACCESS table keeps in-frame sequences only and misses some clones. Where compared with another copy, unresolved V genes explain less than half of these, and the others have no known cause. Clonal size and the V and J genes are those of that table, whereas D and trimming came from the DNA. This sample holds about 150,000 clones; 50% to 65% were observed only once. Clones ranked in the top ten supply around 19% of the sample.

Taken with the paper, the label for time point translates to: baseline before oral tofacitinib. Lesional scalp punch biopsies and peripheral blood were collected from alopecia areata patients. PBMCs were isolated by density centrifugation and stained for CD3, CD4 and CD8, and CD4+ and CD8+ T cells were sorted on a FACSAria. The V and J segments used are TRBV7-9 and TRBJ2-1, with 10 bases matching TRBD1. The sequence came from a human donor with alopecia areata. Source: CD8+ T cells sorted from blood, taken at week 0. The CDR3: CASSWGTGVAEQFF. The nucleotide sequence is TGTGCCAGCAGCTGGGGGACAGGGGTTGCTGAGCAGTTCTTC.